This entry is about one T cell receptor (beta chain). Its antigen is not yet known. No much larger clone exists at a distance of one base, and base qualities are not known. Each donor gave one peripheral blood draw, roughly 110 mL on average, collected into heparinised tubes. A BD FACSAria II and a panel including CD45RO, CCR7, CD25, CD127, CD95 and CD27 were used to sort naive, central memory, regulatory and stem cell-like memory CD4+ T cells. All sorted populations exceeded 98% purity. PBMCs were isolated immediately by Lymphoprep density gradient centrifugation and stained directly without culture. So that batch effects would be minimized, each experiment stained and sorted samples in pairs, pairing one healthy donor with one patient. This sample was taken from a study of beta chain features in type 1 diabetes (dated by TCRdb to 2016 to 2019). Looking at the study overall: No differences in mean age, gender distribution, total cell number or subset yield were found between patients and healthy donors. Across all samples, 107,917,701 sorted cells were examined, and cell number per subset correlated strongly with RNA yield. The study compared TCRB repertoires of sorted circulating CD4+ T cell subsets between recently diagnosed type 1 diabetes patients and matched healthy donors. Regulatory and stem cell-like memory subsets were isolated from only 8 patients and about eight healthy donors, whereas naive and central memory subsets came from all 30 or so donors.

V gives up 4 bases and J gives up 3 bases, and the segment between their germline ends measures 7 bases. The CDR3 runs 13 amino acids, cysteine and phenylalanine included. Just CDR3 DNA is preserved here, 39 bases in frame from base 1. CDR1 and CDR2 are drawn from the germline V gene (reference sequence): MNHEY, SMNVEV. General conclusions and limits of the study: Naive, central memory and regulatory TCRB repertoires appeared to be more similar among patients than among healthy donors. PCR might favor shorter templates, but patient and control samples were amplified and corrected together, so any skew would affect both groups equally. Because cDNA was sequenced instead of genomic DNA, highly expressing activated cells could be over-represented, though the groups showed no difference in activation or CD3 levels. Type 1 diabetes patients showed a moderate but significant shortening of TCRB CDR3 length in all four CD4+ subsets. At VDJ recombination sites, patients with type 1 diabetes made fewer insertions and deleted more nucleotides, a pattern implying thymic rearrangement abnormalities. Only small numbers of individuals were included in the HLA sub-analyses, which left unresolved whether HLA type had any influence on TCRB rearrangement.

The entire isolated RNA was reverse transcribed using the High Capacity cDNA Reverse Transcription Kit, and thus expressed TCRB transcripts were sequenced. Deep immunoSEQ sequencing was applied to naive, central memory and regulatory T cell samples, giving an average of approximately 3.8 million total reads per sample. Sorted cells were lysed in RLT buffer and RNA was extracted with DNase-treated RNeasy Micro or Mini kits, depending on cell number. To prevent cross-contamination, every cell subset was processed on its own, while patient and healthy donor samples were processed together. The immunoSEQ multiplex PCR was used to amplify TCRB sequences from cDNA, generating 87-bp fragments that spanned the CDR3 region. Sequencing of the amplicons was performed on the Illumina HiSeq platform. The authors' analysis ran thus. PCR bias was computationally corrected using synthetic template baselines, reads within Hamming distance 2 were collapsed, and singletons that could not be merged were discarded. Reads were aligned against IMGT to assign V, D and J genes, CDR3 length and insertions or deletions at six rearrangement sites. Within each subset, clonotype counts were normalized to the number of sorted cells before true diversity and Gini coefficients were calculated with the tcR R package. Repertoire sharing was quantified using the overlap coefficient calculated on TCRB nucleotide sequences. Sourced from immuneACCESS, this table was stored by TCRdb with only in-frame sequences that have V and J called. A share of the clones is absent; for the studies checked, an unresolved V gene accounts for under half, and the remainder has no known explanation. V, J and clone size derive from that table, while D and trimming were established from the DNA sequence. This sample lists over 40,000 clones; around 52% were detected once. The ten largest make up 2% to 2.5% of the sample.

What was sequenced was Tregs from blood. The cell subset or site label corresponds to: regulatory CD4+ T cells. The V gene is TRBV27 and the J gene is TRBJ1-5; the D gene is not confidently resolved. This sequence originates from a woman aged 18 to 35 in good health. Read as DNA, the sequence is TGTGCCAGCAGTTACCGGTTCAATCAGCCCCAGCATTTT. It is translated as CASSYRFNQPQHF.